These 10 T cell receptor beta chains were sequenced from one sample in a study of blood T cell repertoires in COVID-19. Profiling relied on immunoSEQ multiplex PCR, and the TCRdb table lists in-frame clones only, not all of them. Of approximately 150,000 clones listed, approximately 87% are singletons. The sequencing input was peripheral blood. These receptors all come from a woman aged 45-65 years with active or convalescent COVID-19.

J is TRBJ2-2 and V is TRBV19; 11 nucleotides align to TRBD1. Germline CDR1 and CDR2: LNHDA and SQIVND (reference sequence). The CDR3 has 16 residues. With 3 bases clipped from V and 6 bases from J, the junction kept 6 bases outside the gene matches. The CDR3 DNA follows: TGTGCCAGTAGTATCTCACCGGGACAGGGGGCCGGGGAGCTGTTTTTT. This gives the protein CASSISPGQGAGELFF. Using reference TRBV19 and TRBJ2-2 for the parts outside the CDR3, the full variable domain is DGGITQSPKYLFRKEGQNVTLSCEQNLNHDAMYWYRQDPGQGLRLIYYSQIVNDFQKGDIAEGYSVSREKKESFPLTVTSAQKNPTAFYLCASSISPGQGAGELFFGEGSRLTVL.

The gene calls are TRBV28 and TRBJ1-5; D possibly corresponds to TRBD1 (5 bases). Germline-derived CDR1 and CDR2 are MDHEN and SYDVKM. V was trimmed by 9 bases and J by 6 bases, leaving 15 bases between them. The CDR3 contains 13 residues. The chain's CDR3 is CASFQGSGQPQHF. CDR3 in DNA: TGTGCCAGTTTCCAGGGTAGCGGTCAGCCCCAGCATTTT.

The genes are TRBV11-3 and TRBJ1-1, with D possibly being TRBD1 (5 bases). V was trimmed by 5 bases and J by 1 base, leaving 11 bases between them. This CDR3 is built from 14 residues. In germline, CDR1 is SGHNT, CDR2 YENEEA. CDR3 region: CASSADSKNTEAFF. DNA for the CDR3: TGTGCCAGCAGCGCCGACAGCAAGAACACTGAAGCTTTCTTT.

This chain links TRBV28 with TRBJ2-7, with unresolved D. Trimming removed 4 bases at V and 3 bases at J, with 16 bases between. There are 15 residues in the CDR3. Germline V CDR1 and CDR2: MDHEN, SYDVKM. CDR3 DNA sequence: TGTGCCAGCAGTTCCAGACTGGCTTTCGGCTACGAGCAGTACTTC. Amino acid sequence: CASSSRLAFGYEQYF.

CDR3 bases: TGTGCCAGCAGTTTGGGACCCGCACAGGGGAACTATGGCTACACCTTC. Protein: CASSLGPAQGNYGYTF. V is TRBV27 and J is TRBJ1-2, with 7 bases fitting TRBD1. This CDR3 is 16 amino acids long. V lost 3 bases and J lost 2; bases outside the gene matches: 9. Germline loops: CDR1 MNHEY, CDR2 SMNVEV (reference sequence).

The chain combines TRBV3-1 (or the pseudogene TRBV3-2) with TRBJ1-2; D possibly corresponds to TRBD1 (5 bases). The CDR3 spans 15 residues. V lost 0 bases and J lost 3, with 11 bases in between. Germline V gives CDR1 LGHDT, CDR2 YNNKEL (reference sequence). DNA for the CDR3: TGTGCCAGCAGCCAAGATTTTAGGGGCGACTATGGCTACACCTTC. Residues: CASSQDFRGDYGYTF.

This clone occurred a few times. This chain uses TRBV2 with TRBJ1-1; TRBD1 matches 10 bases. The CDR3 spans 14 residues. The J segment lost 11 bases and the V segment lost 4 bases, leaving 10 bases of the junction unmatched. From germline, CDR1 is SNHLY and CDR2 FYNNEI. The CDR3 DNA reads TGTGCCAGCAGTGGAGTGGGACAGGGGCGAGGGGCTTTCTTT. It yields the protein CASSGVGQGRGAFF.

This chain joins TRBV6-2 or TRBV6-3 and TRBJ2-2; D may be TRBD2 (6 bases). V gave up 0 bases and J gave up 7 bases, with 9 bases separating them. This CDR3 has 14 amino acids. Germline assignment: CDR1 MNHEY and CDR2 SVGEGT. Here the CDR3 reads CASSYSGGFGELFF. The CDR3 DNA reads as TGTGCCAGCAGTTACTCCGGGGGTTTCGGGGAGCTGTTTTTT.

The chain combines TRBV6-5 with TRBJ1-5; D may be TRBD1 (6 bases). Trimming shortened V by 6 bases and J by 5 bases, and 11 bases separated the two germline ends. This CDR3 spans 13 amino acids. CDR1 and CDR2 (germline): MNHEY, SVGAGI. The CDR3 DNA sequence: TGTGCCAGCAGACAGGGAGGGGATCAGCCCCAGCATTTT. Residues: CASRQGGDQPQHF.

The chain carries TRBV7-6 and TRBJ2-1; the match to TRBD1 covers 10 bases. The germline V gene has CDR1 SGHVS and CDR2 FNYEAQ. J lost 7 bases, V lost 1 base, and 4 bases had no gene match. The CDR3 contains 15 residues. Here the CDR3 DNA reads TGTGCCAGCAGCTTAGGACAGGGGGCTCTGAATGAGCAGTTCTTC. Its protein is CASSLGQGALNEQFF.